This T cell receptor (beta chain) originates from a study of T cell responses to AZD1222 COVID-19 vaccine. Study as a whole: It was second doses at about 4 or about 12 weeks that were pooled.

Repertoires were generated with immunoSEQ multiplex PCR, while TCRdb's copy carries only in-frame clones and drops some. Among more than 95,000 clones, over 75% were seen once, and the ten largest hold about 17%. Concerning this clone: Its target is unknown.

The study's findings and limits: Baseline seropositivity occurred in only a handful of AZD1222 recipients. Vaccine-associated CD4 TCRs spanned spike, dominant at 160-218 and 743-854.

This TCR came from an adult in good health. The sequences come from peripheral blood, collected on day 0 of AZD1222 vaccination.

CDR3 nucleotide sequence: TGTGCCAGCAGCCACTACGGGACAGGGTCTGGTGGCTACACCTTC. This translates into CASSHYGTGSGGYTF. This chain joins TRBV14 and TRBJ1-2; TRBD1 matches 9 bases. With V trimmed by 3 bases and J by 7 bases, 9 bases remained unmatched. Germline V lookup: CDR1 SGHDN, CDR2 FVKESK. The CDR3 has 15 amino acids.